What follows is one TCR beta chain and its context. The antigen it binds to is not known. The method behind the library was the immunoSEQ multiplex PCR assay. A mixture of 60 forward primers for TCR Vbeta segments and 13 reverse primers for TCR Jbeta segments was used in the multiplex PCR. Amplification of the CDR3 region of rearranged TCR beta genes was performed with a multiplex PCR assay on genomic DNA. The amplified TCR beta libraries were sequenced on the Illumina HiSeq System as 87-base-pair reads. The source study handled its data this way. A later analysis counted approximately 76 million unique TCR beta chains across the roughly 700 repertoires, and roughly 10 million of these chains were shared by at least two donors. Raw reads were error-corrected and collapsed into unique sequences by a nearest-neighbor algorithm in which closely related sequences were merged to remove PCR and sequencing errors. Alignment of CDR3 sequences to IMGT reference sequences was used to assign V, D and J gene segments. Each retained sequence needed at least a six-nucleotide match to both a V gene segment and a J gene segment. A rearrangement was called productive if the CDR3 had no stop codons and remained in frame with V and J, and every other rearrangement was called non-productive. Following IMGT convention, CDR3 was defined as the stretch from the second conserved V-encoded cysteine up to the conserved J-encoded phenylalanine. Sequences without an unambiguous match to a single V gene segment were excluded from the earlier analysis of over 500 of the donors. In an earlier analysis of more than 500 of the donors, a V segment was called functional when productive rearrangements were above 56.7%, and segregating when the standard deviation between donors exceeded 5%. A statistical classification framework was developed to diagnose cytomegalovirus status using the catalog of TCR beta chain sequences. In a later analysis, V and J genes were assigned by comparing TCR nucleotide sequences against IMGT/GENE-DB human TR gene sequences. A later analysis assigned CDR3 sequences and most-parsimonious VDJ recombination scenarios with the TCRdist pipeline. A later analysis defined each TCR beta chain by its CDR3 amino acid sequence plus V-gene family, and excluded reads lacking a unique V-gene family. To address suspected cross-contamination and a sequencing artifact, a later analysis removed over 500 highly shared, low-generation-probability nucleotide sequences. In a later analysis, a clonal expansion index was calculated for each public chain from normalized within-repertoire ranks of inferred template counts. In a later analysis, generation probabilities were computed with a VDJ recombination model fitted to out-of-frame rearrangements, and the resulting probabilities were checked against IGoR. In a later analysis, TCR-TCR, TCR-HLA and TCR-CMV co-occurrence was scored with hypergeometric tests, and a repertoire-size bias correction was applied to TCR pairs. A later analysis estimated false discovery rates by permuting HLA or CMV assignments 20 times. In a later analysis, co-occurring TCRs were grouped with DBSCAN, and TCRdist sequence similarity was added when clustering was performed within HLA-allele-positive subsets. Repertoires with fewer than 30,000 or more than 120,000 public chains were left out of co-occurrence clustering, as were five repertoires with anomalous nucleotide sharing. TCRdb retrieved this table from immuneACCESS and kept in-frame rearrangements only. Not all clones are present; in checked studies, unresolved V genes account for under half, and no reason is known for the remainder. D and trimming come from the DNA, and the V and J calls and clone size come from that table. The sample table gives around 140,000 clones. The ten top clones hold approximately 1% of the sample.

V loses 7 bases of germline sequence and J loses 1 base, and the interval between the two ends is 13 bases. The germline V gene provides CDR1 MGHDK and CDR2 SYGVNS. The CDR3 holds 14 amino acids from the cysteine to the phenylalanine. Of all the DNA, just the CDR3 is kept, 42 bases in frame from base 1. This sample is drawn from a study of cytomegalovirus exposure and HLA in healthy donors (dated by TCRdb to 2017 to 2019). With regard to the full study: In an earlier analysis of around 540 of the donors, 276 Gb of sequence data and some 100 million unique TCR beta sequences from about 190 million T cells were reported. The study was designed to test whether signatures of past pathogen exposure could be identified by cataloging public T cell receptors. Among around 400 genotyped donors of the cohort, an average of roughly 240,000 unique TCR beta nucleotide sequences were sequenced per donor, about a sixth of them non-productive. Donor age, sex, ethnicity and CMV serostatus were compiled together with the repertoire data. Along with the approximately 700-subject first cohort, a separate validation cohort of over a hundred different subjects was used. An earlier analysis of 587 of the donors used high-throughput TCR beta sequencing to judge whether each TCR beta V gene segment behaved as functional or pseudogenic. In a later analysis, previously published TCR beta repertoires from several hundred donors were re-analyzed and high-resolution HLA genotyping was added so that TCR occurrence patterns could be studied. Of the roughly 420 genotyped donors, over 80% were placed in the genetic ancestry cluster associated with self-reported Caucasian donors. The number of typed donors differed by locus: roughly 620-640 for A, B, C, DRB1 and DQB1; approximately 540 for DQA1; roughly 600 for DPA1; and 450 to 480 for DPB1. Class I and class II HLA loci were covered by the typing at four-digit resolution. All discovery cohort repertoires had been generated on a single sequencing platform. In the later analysis, no new phenotypic data were used to find candidate immune exposures; instead, reliance was placed on TCR beta sequences and their occurrence across donors. A few DR-DQ haplotypes were treated as single units for association and clustering because of strong linkage in the cohort. To predict cytomegalovirus infection status, the study brought together high-throughput TCR immunosequencing, statistical association of individual TCRs with disease status, and machine learning. Using immunosequencing, the study profiled T cell repertoires from fewer than 700 subjects and related those repertoires to cytomegalovirus serostatus. An early release that covered more than 550 HLA-typed donors contained approximately 300 gigabases of sequencing data and tens of millions of unique TCR sequences. Genome-wide SNP genotypes for about 65% of the 666 donors were used in a later genetic analysis, which treated that subset as a discovery cohort.

In total, 630 or so healthy bone marrow donors made up the cohort. All cohort members were sampled while nominally healthy, although unrecorded immune exposures were likely present. The donor was CMV seronegative and belonged to the group of more than 300 seronegative cohort members. Each donor provided a peripheral blood sample, and peripheral blood mononuclear cells were used for TCR beta sequencing. The Qiagen DNeasy Blood Extraction Kit was used to extract genomic DNA from the blood cell samples. Results and caveats for the whole study, not just this receptor: In this cohort, only TCR beta chains were sequenced, and detectable features were limited by the absence of alpha or paired-chain data. Immune exposure information for the cohort was limited to CMV serostatus. The earlier analysis of some 560 of the donors excluded approximately 17 rarely observed V segments, including chromosome 9 orphons, because counts were too low. Because HLA typing was missing for some donors at each locus, association tests included only the typed subset. According to a later analysis, most CMV-associated TCR beta chains appeared to be HLA-restricted, and the HLA associations seemed to be driven largely by CMV exposure. When HLA alleles, especially DR and DQ, strongly co-occurred, TCR associations were difficult to assign to individual alleles. Broadly in line with IMGT annotations, most TCR beta V segments showed up in productive rearrangements about 90% or about 30% of the time in an earlier analysis of several hundred of the donors. In a later analysis, the rate of TCR association differed among HLA loci, with DRB1 alleles having the most associated TCRs and HLA-C alleles having the fewest. Correlated functional status among segregating V segments might be attributable to linkage disequilibrium, but an unknown experimental factor could not be ruled out. Most TCR sequences were observed very rarely across donors, whereas some public TCRs were present in many individuals. In a later analysis, HLA-associated TCR beta chains showed more clonal expansion and lower generation probabilities than non-associated chains that were equally common. An association between a missense DCLRE1C variant and V-gene and J-gene trimming of TCR beta chains was found in a later genetic analysis and replicated in an independent cohort. In vitro tests confirmed that a few of the cytomegalovirus-associated TCR beta chains recognize cytomegalovirus antigens. Presence/absence analyses assumed roughly uniform sequencing depth across donors, an assumption that may not hold. Because the 87-base-pair reads could not distinguish some IMGT-functional V segments, including TRBV6-2 and TRBV6-3, those segments were excluded. At a false discovery rate of 0.05, a later analysis linked 15,000 to 20,000 TCR beta sequences to specific HLA alleles. A cluster of highly shared sequence variants was judged likely to be a technical artifact of the sequencing pipeline. According to a later genetic analysis, donors in an Asian-associated ancestry cluster had fewer N-insertions in productive TCRs than the approximately 650-donor mean. A total of 150 to 200 TCR beta chains were listed by the study as associated with cytomegalovirus. A later analysis reported that several top co-occurrence clusters appeared linked to parvovirus B19, influenza, CMV and Epstein-Barr virus. The classifier was reported to diagnose cytomegalovirus status with high specificity and sensitivity in both the original cohort and the validation cohort. According to the authors, the approach could potentially be generalized to other disease states and immunological phenotypes. A further reported finding was that TCR beta sequences accurately predicted the HLA-A and HLA-B alleles for most subjects in the first cohort.

The sequence derives from a male donor in good health and CMV-seronegative. The source material was PBMCs. The rearrangement joined TRBV25-1 to TRBJ1-1; the D gene is possibly TRBD1, with 5 bases matching. At the DNA level, the sequence is TGTGCCAGCATGCAGGGCGACGGGAACACTGAAGCTTTCTTT. It is translated as CASMQGDGNTEAFF.